The next 23 T cell receptor beta chains were all read from a single sample in a study of cytomegalovirus exposure and HLA in healthy donors. This PCR relied on a set of 60 Vbeta primers and 13 Jbeta primers. Using immunoSEQ multiplex PCR, the repertoire was profiled, and TCRdb retains in-frame clones only, with some absent. The sample carries 190,000 or so clones, 82% recorded once. Material for sequencing was PBMCs. These receptors were collected from a boy between 2 and 10 years old in good health and CMV-seronegative.

This clone was recorded once. V usage is TRBV29-1 and J usage is TRBJ2-4; 9 bases are shared with TRBD2. The CDR3 has 15 amino acids. The V segment lost 0 bases and the J segment 8 bases; nucleotides outside the gene matches: 8. Germline CDR1 and CDR2: SQVTM and ANQGSEA. DNA for the CDR3: TGCAGCGTTGAAGATGGGCGGGGGGGCCGGGACATTCAGTACTTC. It yields the protein CSVEDGRGGRDIQYF.

This clone was observed a single time. The V call is TRBV4-1, the J call TRBJ2-1; weak D call: TRBD2 (7 bases). V shed 5 bases and J shed 7 bases, with 15 bases lying between them. The CDR3 totals 14 residues. The germline CDR1 and CDR2 sequences are MGHRA and YSYEKL. The CDR3 sequence is CASSDWGGQNEQFF. CDR3 nucleotide sequence: TGCGCCAGCAGCGACTGGGGGGGCCAGAATGAGCAGTTCTTC.

The table lists this clone with a count of one. The rearrangement links TRBV6-5 to TRBJ2-7; tentative D call: TRBD2 (6 bases). V lost 2 bases, J lost 6 bases, and 11 bases lay in between. CDR3 size: 13 residues. In germline, CDR1 is MNHEY, CDR2 SVGAGI. This chain's CDR3 is CASSYPGTAEQYF. The CDR3 bases are TGTGCCAGCAGTTACCCCGGGACTGCCGAGCAGTACTTC.

The chain links TRBV7-2 to TRBJ1-3, with D maybe TRBD1 (6 bases). CDR1 SGHTA and CDR2 FQGNSA come from the germline V gene. The CDR3 covers 15 residues. Trimming cost V 1 base and J 8 bases, with 15 bases left between them. CDR3 DNA: TGTGCCAGCAGCTTAGTGGGACATGTCGCGGACACCATATATTTT. This encodes CASSLVGHVADTIYF. Full variable domain (remainder filled in from reference TRBV7-2 and TRBJ1-3): GAGVSQSPSNKVTEKGKDVELRCDPISGHTALYWYRQSLGQGLEFLIYFQGNSAPDKSGLPSDRFSAERTGGSVSTLTIQRTQQEDSAVYLCASSLVGHVADTIYFGEGSWLTVV.

The table lists this clone with a count of one. V is TRBV10-3 and J is TRBJ2-6, with a tentative D call TRBD1 (5 bases). Trimming took 10 bases from V and 0 from J, leaving 13 bases between them. The CDR3 consists of 15 residues. Germline V gives CDR1 ENHRY, CDR2 SYGVKD. The CDR3 protein is CATTVSNSGANVLTF. Written as DNA, the CDR3 is TGTGCCACGACAGTTTCCAACTCTGGGGCCAACGTCCTGACTTTC.

In its sample, this clone was seen a few times. This rearrangement joins TRBV6-1 to TRBJ2-7; D not certain. Germline lookup yields CDR1 MNHNS and CDR2 SASEGT. The CDR3 has 11 amino acids. V was trimmed by 5 bases and J by 1 base, leaving 3 bases between them. The CDR3 DNA follows: TGTGCCAGCAGTCCGTCCTACGAGCAGTACTTC. Translated, it gives CASSPSYEQYF.

This clone occurred a few times. J is TRBJ1-2 and V is TRBV5-6; D perhaps matches TRBD1 (6 bases). CDR1 is SGHDT, CDR2 YYEEEE, per germline. This CDR3 region has 15 residues. V lost 2 bases, J lost 8 bases, and 19 bases lay in between. The CDR3 DNA is TGTGCCAGCAGCTTAGGCAGGGGTCGTATCGTCGGCTACACCTTC. Translated: CASSLGRGRIVGYTF.

The rearrangement uses TRBV5-6 and TRBJ1-2; D unresolved. This CDR3 region has 13 residues. Trimming took off 0 bases at V and 8 bases at J, with 11 bases between the two ends. CDR1 and CDR2 from the germline V gene are SGHDT and YYEEEE. Written as DNA, the CDR3 is TGTGCCAGCAGCTTGGTACCGGGGAGGGGCTACACCTTC. Translating gives CASSLVPGRGYTF. The entire variable domain, with the rest obtained from reference TRBV5-6 and TRBJ1-2, is as follows: DAGVTQSPTHLIKTRGQQVTLRCSPKSGHDTVSWYQQALGQGPQFIFQYYEEEERQRGNFPDRFSGHQFPNYSSELNVNALLLGDSALYLCASSLVPGRGYTFGSGTRLTVV.

The chain carries TRBV15 and TRBJ1-1, with D possibly matching TRBD1 (5 bases). This CDR3 region has 14 residues. V was shortened by 0 bases and J by 4 bases, with 9 bases between the two germline ends. From germline, CDR1 is LNHNV and CDR2 YYDKDF (reference sequence). The CDR3: CATSRDRAATEAFF. The CDR3, as DNA: TGTGCCACCAGCAGAGACAGGGCGGCCACTGAAGCTTTCTTT.

This clone was observed a few times. The rearrangement joins TRBV2 to TRBJ2-1; 7 bases map to TRBD1. The J segment lost 5 bases and the V segment lost 4 bases, leaving 35 bases of the junction unmatched. CDR3 length: 24 amino acids. Germline V gene lookup returns CDR1 SNHLY and CDR2 FYNNEI. Written as DNA, the CDR3 is TGTGCCAGCAGTGTGTGGGTTGATGTTTACAGCCCCCGAGTAGACAGGGCAGCCGACAATGAGCAGTTCTTC. As protein: CASSVWVDVYSPRVDRAADNEQFF.

The rearrangement links TRBV30 to TRBJ2-5; TRBD2 aligns across 8 bases. Germline CDR1 and CDR2: GTSNPN and SVGIG (reference sequence). The CDR3 has 15 amino acids. The V and J ends lost 4 bases and 6 bases, in that order; junction bases with no gene match: 13. In DNA, the CDR3 is TGTGCCTGGACCGACCGGGGGGGCGTGGGGAAGACCCAGTACTTC. Amino acids: CAWTDRGGVGKTQYF.

The chain uses TRBV7-9 and TRBJ1-2; D remains unclear. Trimming cost V 5 bases and J 4 bases, with 14 bases left between them. In germline, CDR1 is SEHNR, CDR2 FQNEAQ (reference sequence). The CDR3 spans 14 residues. CDR3 bases: TGTGCCAGCAGCAGACAAACCCTTGGCTATGGCTACACCTTC. Its protein is CASSRQTLGYGYTF.

The V and J genes are TRBV19 and TRBJ1-2; unclear D gene. With 9 bases removed from V and 2 bases from J, the gap between germline ends came to 13 bases. The CDR3 runs to 13 residues. Germline-derived CDR1 and CDR2 are LNHDA and SQIVND (reference sequence). The CDR3 loop reads CASEGLFNYGYTF. For the CDR3, the DNA is TGTGCCAGCGAGGGTCTTTTCAACTATGGCTACACCTTC. The full variable domain, completed using reference TRBV19 and TRBJ1-2, is DGGITQSPKYLFRKEGQNVTLSCEQNLNHDAMYWYRQDPGQGLRLIYYSQIVNDFQKGDIAEGYSVSREKKESFPLTVTSAQKNPTAFYLCASEGLFNYGYTFGSGTRLTVV.

The J gene is TRBJ2-3, the V gene TRBV5-4, with D maybe TRBD1 (5 bases). V was pared by 3 bases and J by 5 bases, with 7 bases between. The CDR3 consists of 12 residues. From germline, CDR1 is SGHNT and CDR2 YYREEE (reference sequence). CDR3 protein: CASSSTVDTQYF. The CDR3 nucleotides read TGTGCCAGCAGCTCGACAGTAGATACGCAGTATTTT.

The genes are TRBV5-8 and TRBJ1-5; TRBD1 agrees at 10 bases. The CDR3 extends over 15 amino acids. The germline CDR1 and CDR2 sequences are SGHTS and YDEGEE. V shed 5 bases and J 10 bases; nucleotides not matched to a gene: 12. CDR3: CASRGDRGNRRPQHF. The CDR3 nucleotides are TGTGCCAGCAGGGGGGACAGGGGCAATCGCCGACCCCAGCATTTT.

The chain uses TRBV6-5 and TRBJ2-7, with 12 nucleotides matching TRBD2. Trimming at V came to 6 bases and at J to 2 bases, leaving 5 bases not matched to a gene. Germline lookup yields CDR1 MNHEY and CDR2 SVGAGI. This CDR3 is built from 15 residues. In nucleotides, the CDR3 is TGTGCCAGCAGAGCACGACTAGCGGGGGCCTACGAGCAGTACTTC. Its protein is CASRARLAGAYEQYF.

The gene calls are TRBV19 and TRBJ1-2, with a tentative D call TRBD1 (5 bases). Germline loops: CDR1 LNHDA, CDR2 SQIVND (reference sequence). The CDR3 is made up of 12 amino acids. V lost 6 bases and J lost 7, with 12 bases in between. CDR3 sequence: CASSGRRGGYTF. CDR3 bases: TGTGCCAGTAGCGGGCGTAGGGGTGGCTACACCTTC. Full variable domain (missing parts from reference TRBV19 and TRBJ1-2): DGGITQSPKYLFRKEGQNVTLSCEQNLNHDAMYWYRQDPGQGLRLIYYSQIVNDFQKGDIAEGYSVSREKKESFPLTVTSAQKNPTAFYLCASSGRRGGYTFGSGTRLTVV.

The V gene is TRBV29-1, the J gene TRBJ1-1; 9 bases map to TRBD1. There are 13 residues in the CDR3. Unmatched junction bases numbered 7, after V lost 4 bases and J lost 7 bases. Germline-derived CDR1 and CDR2 are SQVTM and ANQGSEA. The CDR3 sequence: CSVGGQGKYEAFF. CDR3 coding DNA: TGCAGCGTTGGGGGACAGGGAAAGTATGAAGCTTTCTTT.

The chain is built from TRBV4-3 and TRBJ2-5, with a tentative D call TRBD2 (6 bases). Germline V gives CDR1 LGHNA, CDR2 YSLEER. CDR3 length: 13 amino acids. V lost 1 base and J 7 bases, leaving 10 bases between the germline ends. CDR3 amino acids: CASSQGEEATQYF. In DNA, the CDR3 is TGCGCCAGCAGCCAAGGGGAGGAGGCGACCCAGTACTTC.

This chain links TRBV6-1 with TRBJ2-3; D unclear. Germline-derived CDR1 and CDR2 are MNHNS and SASEGT. CDR3 length equals 13 residues. V gave up 6 bases and J gave up 1 base, with 8 bases separating them. CDR3 coding DNA: TGTGCCAGCAGGACCGAGGGCACAGATACGCAGTATTTT. Its translation is CASRTEGTDTQYF.

Remarks on this clone: An end of the junction does not agree with germline; a read error may underlie this. V is TRBV7-9 and J is TRBJ1-2; D possibly corresponds to TRBD1 (5 bases). The CDR3 length is 15 residues. CDR1 is SEHNR and CDR2 is FQNEAQ in the germline V gene (reference sequence). This chain's CDR3 is CSSSLQRGGNYGYTF. The DNA of the CDR3 is TGTTCCAGCAGCTTACAGAGGGGAGGGAACTATGGCTACACCTTC.

The chain combines TRBV28 with TRBJ1-2; D is possibly TRBD1 (6 bases). Trimming left V 6 bases short and J 2 bases short, with 16 bases between. The germline V gene encodes CDR1 MDHEN and CDR2 SYDVKM. CDR3 length: 15 residues. CDR3 region: CASRERGGTNYGYTF. As DNA, the CDR3 is TGTGCCAGCAGGGAAAGGGGGGGGACAAACTATGGCTACACCTTC.

The gene calls are TRBV18 and TRBJ2-7; no clear D. V was cut by 3 bases and J by 4 bases, with 10 bases left in between. This CDR3 is 13 amino acids long. The germline V gene has CDR1 KGHSH and CDR2 LQKENI. The DNA for the CDR3 is TGTGCCAGCTCACCGATCGAGGCATACGAGCAGTACTTC. Residues: CASSPIEAYEQYF. The complete variable domain, with remaining parts taken from reference TRBV18 and TRBJ2-7, reads NAGVMQNPRHLVRRRGQEARLRCSPMKGHSHVYWYRQLPEEGLKFMVYLQKENIIDESGMPKERFSAEFPKEGPSILRIQQVVRGDSAAYFCASSPIEAYEQYFGPGTRLTVT.